This T cell receptor (beta chain) was recorded in a study of blood T cell repertoires in COVID-19. Only in-frame clones appear in the TCRdb table, and some are missing; sequencing was by immunoSEQ multiplex PCR. In the table there are about 260,000 clones, around nine tenths of which are singletons. Germline CDR1 SGHRS, CDR2 YFSETQ. Trimming took 0 bases from V and 7 from J; bases not matched to a gene: 8. The length of the CDR3 is 16 residues. In its sample, this clone was seen once. The chain joins TRBV5-1 to TRBJ2-2; 8 nucleotides agree with TRBD2. Sequenced sample: peripheral blood. This receptor was identified in an older woman with COVID-19, enrolled during active disease. The CDR3 DNA reads TGCGCCAGCAGCTTGGTCGGGAGGGCCATCGGCGGGGAGCTGTTTTTT. Protein product: CASSLVGRAIGGELFF.